This T cell receptor beta chain derives from a study of T cells after yellow fever vaccination. About the study: SMART-Seq v4 Ultra Low Input prepared the low-cell-number fractions. Whole-study results and caveats: Abundant clonotypes from the bulk population could have been carried over as contaminants into FACS-sorted repertoires.

TCRdb analysed the 5' RACE reads with MiXCR anew, one entry per CDR3 protein. The repertoire holds approximately 90,000 distinct CDR3 sequences, 13% seen once, with around 23% in the top ten. A few counts support this clonotype. The CDR3 runs 14 residues. Germline-derived CDR1 and CDR2 are SGHTA and FQGNSA. With 5 bases removed from V and 6 bases from J, the gap between germline ends came to 14 bases. The receptor comes from a man younger than 35 who received the YFV17D yellow fever vaccine. This material consisted of CD8+ T cells not binding an NS4B(214-222) dextramer, sorted from PBMCs, taken approximately 22 days after the first yellow fever vaccination. The V and J genes are TRBV7-2 and TRBJ2-1, with no clear D. The CDR3 DNA reads TGTGCCAGCAGCCCAATAGGGTCAGTCAATGAGCAGTTCTTC. Its translation is CASSPIGSVNEQFF.